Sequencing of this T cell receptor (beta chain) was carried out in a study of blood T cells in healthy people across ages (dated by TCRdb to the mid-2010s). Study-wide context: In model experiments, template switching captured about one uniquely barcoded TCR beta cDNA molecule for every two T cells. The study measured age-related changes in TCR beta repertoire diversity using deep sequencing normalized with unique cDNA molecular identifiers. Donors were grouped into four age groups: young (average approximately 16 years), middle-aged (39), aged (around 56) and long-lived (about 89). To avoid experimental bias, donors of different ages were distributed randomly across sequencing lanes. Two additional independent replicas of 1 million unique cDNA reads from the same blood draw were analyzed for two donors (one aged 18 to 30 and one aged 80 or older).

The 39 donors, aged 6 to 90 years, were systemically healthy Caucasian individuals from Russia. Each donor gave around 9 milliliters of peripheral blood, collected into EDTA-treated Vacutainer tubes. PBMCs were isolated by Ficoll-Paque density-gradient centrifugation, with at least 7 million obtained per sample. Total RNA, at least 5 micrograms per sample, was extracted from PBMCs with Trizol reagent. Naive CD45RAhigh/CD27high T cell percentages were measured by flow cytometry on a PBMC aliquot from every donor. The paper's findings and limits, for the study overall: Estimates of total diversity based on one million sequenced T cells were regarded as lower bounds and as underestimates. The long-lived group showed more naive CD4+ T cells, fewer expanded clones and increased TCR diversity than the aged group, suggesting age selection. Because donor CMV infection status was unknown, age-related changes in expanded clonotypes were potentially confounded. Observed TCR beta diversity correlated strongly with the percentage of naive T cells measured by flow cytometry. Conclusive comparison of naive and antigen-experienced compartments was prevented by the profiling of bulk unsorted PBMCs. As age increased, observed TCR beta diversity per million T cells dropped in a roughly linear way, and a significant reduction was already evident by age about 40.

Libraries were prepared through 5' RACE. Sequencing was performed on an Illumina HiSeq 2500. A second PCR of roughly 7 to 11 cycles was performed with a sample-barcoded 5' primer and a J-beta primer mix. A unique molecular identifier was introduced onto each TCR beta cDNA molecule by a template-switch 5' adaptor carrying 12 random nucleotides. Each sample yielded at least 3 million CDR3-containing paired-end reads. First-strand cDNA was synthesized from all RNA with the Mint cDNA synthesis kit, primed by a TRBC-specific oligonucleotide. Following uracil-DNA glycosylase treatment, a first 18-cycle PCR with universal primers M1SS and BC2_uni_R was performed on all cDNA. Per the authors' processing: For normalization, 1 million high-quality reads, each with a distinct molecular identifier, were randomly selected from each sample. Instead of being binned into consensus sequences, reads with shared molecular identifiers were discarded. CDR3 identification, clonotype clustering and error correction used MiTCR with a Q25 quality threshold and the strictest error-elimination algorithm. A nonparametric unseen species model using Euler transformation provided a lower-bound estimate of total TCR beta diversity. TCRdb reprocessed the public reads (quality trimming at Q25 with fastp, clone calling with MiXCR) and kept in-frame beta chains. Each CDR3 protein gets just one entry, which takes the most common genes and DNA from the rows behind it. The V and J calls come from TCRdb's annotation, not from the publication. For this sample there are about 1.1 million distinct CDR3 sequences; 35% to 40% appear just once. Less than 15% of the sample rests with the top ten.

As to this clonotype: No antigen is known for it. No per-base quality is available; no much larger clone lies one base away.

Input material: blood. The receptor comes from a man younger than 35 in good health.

The DNA sequence follows: TGCAGTGCTATACTAGCGGGGAGAGAGACCCAGTACTTC. This yields the protein CSAILAGRETQYF. This chain joins TRBV20-1 to TRBJ2-5, with 10 junctional bases fitting TRBD2. Germline trimming: 4 bases from V, 4 bases from J; junction bases outside gene matches: 3. Counted from cysteine to phenylalanine, this CDR3 has 13 amino acids. Only the CDR3 region is kept as DNA, spanning 39 bases read in frame from base 1. As encoded in the germline V gene (reference sequence), CDR1 is DFQATT while CDR2 is SNEGSKA.